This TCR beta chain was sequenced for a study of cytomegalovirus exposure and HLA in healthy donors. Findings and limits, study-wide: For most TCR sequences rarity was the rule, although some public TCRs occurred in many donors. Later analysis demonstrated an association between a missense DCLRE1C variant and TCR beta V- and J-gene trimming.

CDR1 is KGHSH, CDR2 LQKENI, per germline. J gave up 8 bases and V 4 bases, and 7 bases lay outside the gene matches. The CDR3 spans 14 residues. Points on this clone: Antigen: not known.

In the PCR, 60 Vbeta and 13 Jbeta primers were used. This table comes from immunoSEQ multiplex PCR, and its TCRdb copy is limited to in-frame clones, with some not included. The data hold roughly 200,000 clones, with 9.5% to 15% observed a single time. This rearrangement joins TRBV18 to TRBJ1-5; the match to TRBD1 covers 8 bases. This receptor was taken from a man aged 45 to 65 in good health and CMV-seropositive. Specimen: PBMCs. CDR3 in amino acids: CASSRNGQGEPQHF. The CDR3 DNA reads TGTGCCAGCTCACGGAACGGACAGGGCGAGCCCCAGCATTTT.